What follows are 8 T cell receptor beta chains derived from one specimen sequenced in a study of T cell changes during pregnancy in multiple sclerosis. Profiled with immunoSEQ multiplex PCR; TCRdb holds only in-frame clones, not every one. Counted here are approximately 10,000 clones, 65% to 85% occurring once; the ten biggest clones make up 15% to 20%. The input for sequencing was CD8+ T cells from peripheral blood mononuclear cells, taken in the third trimester of pregnancy. Source of these receptors: a female donor in good health, enrolled as a control in a pregnancy study.

The chain is built from TRBV4-2 and TRBJ2-1; 9 bases align to TRBD2. CDR3 length: 16 residues. CDR1 is LGHNA, CDR2 YNFKEQ, per germline. V lost 0 bases and J lost 0; bases outside the gene matches: 0. CDR3 loop: CASSQDSGSSYNEQFF. CDR3 DNA: TGTGCCAGCAGCCAAGATAGCGGGAGCTCCTACAATGAGCAGTTCTTC.

The chain uses TRBV9 and TRBJ1-2, with 9 bases that match TRBD1. The CDR3 is 16 amino acids. After removal of 4 bases from V and 1 base from J, the junction contained 8 bases not matched to a gene. Germline V gene data show CDR1 as SGDLS and CDR2 as YYNGEE. This CDR3 is CASSSADRGFNYGYTF. Written as DNA, the CDR3 is TGTGCCAGCAGCTCTGCCGACAGGGGGTTTAACTATGGCTACACCTTC.

This clone was counted a few times. The rearrangement links TRBV4-1 to TRBJ1-1; no clear D. Germline loops: CDR1 MGHRA, CDR2 YSYEKL. The V end lost 1 base, the J end lost 4 bases, and 7 bases lay between the germline ends. The CDR3 is 13 amino acids. The DNA of the CDR3 is TGCGCCAGCAGCCAAGTTGTCCTCACTGAAGCTTTCTTT. It yields the protein CASSQVVLTEAFF.

A remark on this clone: At one of its ends the junction is not consistent with the germline gene, which may arise from a read error. Other nucleotide sequences from this sample produce the same CDR3. The chain joins TRBV6-1 to TRBJ1-5; D gene uncertain. The CDR3 totals 15 residues. The germline gives CDR1 MNHNS, CDR2 SASEGT. DNA of the CDR3: TGCGCCAGCAGTGAAGTGGCAGGATCCAATCAGCCCCAGCATTTT. Translation gives CASSEVAGSNQPQHF.

The chain couples TRBV14 to TRBJ2-7; D ambiguous. There are 13 residues in the CDR3. Germline CDR1 is SGHDN and CDR2 is FVKESK. Trimming removed 1 base from V and 2 bases from J, with 6 bases in between. The CDR3 here is CASSQVGPYEQYF. The DNA for the CDR3 is TGTGCCAGCAGCCAAGTTGGCCCCTACGAGCAGTACTTC.

The chain links TRBV5-6 to TRBJ1-5; D unresolved. The CDR3 extends over 16 amino acids. Per the germline V gene, CDR1 is SGHDT and CDR2 is YYEEEE. Trimming took 0 bases from V and 4 from J, leaving 14 bases between them. CDR3 DNA sequence: TGTGCCAGCAGCTTGGTTCGGGGAGGAGTGAATCAGCCCCAGCATTTT. This encodes CASSLVRGGVNQPQHF.

Concerning this clone itself: The junction shows a germline mismatch at one end, possibly a read error. This chain connects TRBV6-1 to TRBJ1-2, with 8 nucleotides matching TRBD1. The CDR3 runs 16 residues. Germline V gene data show CDR1 as MNHNS and CDR2 as SASEGT. The CDR3 loop reads CASSEIGQGGRYGYIF. In DNA, the CDR3 is TGTGCCAGCAGTGAAATCGGACAGGGCGGCCGTTATGGCTACATCTTC.

The CDR3 coding sequence is TGTACCAGCAGAGAAAAGGTGGTAGCTCCCACCGGGGAGCTGTTTTTT. The encoded protein is CTSREKVVAPTGELFF. This chain joins TRBV7-2 and TRBJ2-2; D is undetermined. V lost 6 bases to trimming and J lost 4 bases, with 18 bases between them. This CDR3 comprises 16 residues. Germline V gives CDR1 SGHTA, CDR2 FQGNSA. The complete variable domain, with remaining parts taken from reference TRBV7-2 and TRBJ2-2, reads GAGVSQSPSNKVTEKGKDVELRCDPISGHTALYWYRQSLGQGLEFLIYFQGNSAPDKSGLPSDRFSAERTGGSVSTLTIQRTQQEDSAVYLCTSREKVVAPTGELFFGEGSRLTVL.